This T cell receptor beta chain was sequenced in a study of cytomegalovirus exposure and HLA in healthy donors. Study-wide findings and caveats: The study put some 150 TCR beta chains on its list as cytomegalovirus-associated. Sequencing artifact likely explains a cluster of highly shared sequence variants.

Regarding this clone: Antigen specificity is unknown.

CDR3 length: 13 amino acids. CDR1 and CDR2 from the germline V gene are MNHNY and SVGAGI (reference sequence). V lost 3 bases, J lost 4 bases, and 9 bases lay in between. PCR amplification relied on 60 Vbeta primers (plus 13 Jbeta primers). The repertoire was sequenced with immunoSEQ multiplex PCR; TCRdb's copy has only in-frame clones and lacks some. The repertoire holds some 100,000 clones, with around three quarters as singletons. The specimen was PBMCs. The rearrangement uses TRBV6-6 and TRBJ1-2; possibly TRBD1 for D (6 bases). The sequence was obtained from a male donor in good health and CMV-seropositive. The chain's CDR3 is CASSYTDSYGYTF. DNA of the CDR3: TGTGCCAGCAGTTATACGGACAGCTATGGCTACACCTTC.